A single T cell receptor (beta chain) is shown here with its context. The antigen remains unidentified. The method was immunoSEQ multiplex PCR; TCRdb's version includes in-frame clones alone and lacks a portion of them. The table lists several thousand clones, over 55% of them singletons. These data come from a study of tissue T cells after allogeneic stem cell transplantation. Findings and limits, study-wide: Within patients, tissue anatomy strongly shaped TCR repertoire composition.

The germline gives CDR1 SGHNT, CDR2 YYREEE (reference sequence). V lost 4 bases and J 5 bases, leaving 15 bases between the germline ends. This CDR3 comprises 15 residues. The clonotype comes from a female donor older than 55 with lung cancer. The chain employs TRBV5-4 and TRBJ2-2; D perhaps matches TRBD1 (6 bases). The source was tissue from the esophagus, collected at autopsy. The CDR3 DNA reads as TGTGCCAGCAGCAAAGACAGGTTCATTACCGGGGAGCTGTTTTTT. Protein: CASSKDRFITGELFF.